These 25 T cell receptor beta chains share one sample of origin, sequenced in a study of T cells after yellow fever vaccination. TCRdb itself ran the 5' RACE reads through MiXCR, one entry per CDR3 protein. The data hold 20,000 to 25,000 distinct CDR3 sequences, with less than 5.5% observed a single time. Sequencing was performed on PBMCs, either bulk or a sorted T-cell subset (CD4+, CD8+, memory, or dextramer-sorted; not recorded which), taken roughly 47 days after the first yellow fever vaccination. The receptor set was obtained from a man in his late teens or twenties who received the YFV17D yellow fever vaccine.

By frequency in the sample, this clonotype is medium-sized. The CDR3 DNA reads TGTGCCAGCAGCCAAGAATACGCACCCTCTCTTTCCTACGAGCAGTACTTC. Translating it yields CASSQEYAPSLSYEQYF. This rearrangement joins TRBV4-2 to TRBJ2-7, with unresolved D. The CDR3 length is 17 residues. V lost 0 bases to trimming and J lost 1 base, with 16 bases between them. CDR1 and CDR2 from the germline V gene are LGHNA and YNFKEQ.

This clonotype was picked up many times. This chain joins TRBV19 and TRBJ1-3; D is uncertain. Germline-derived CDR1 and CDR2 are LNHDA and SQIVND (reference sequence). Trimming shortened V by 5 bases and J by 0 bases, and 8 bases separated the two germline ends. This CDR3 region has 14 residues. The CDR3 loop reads CASSVTRSGNTIYF. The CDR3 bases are TGTGCCAGTAGTGTGACCCGCTCTGGAAACACCATATATTTT.

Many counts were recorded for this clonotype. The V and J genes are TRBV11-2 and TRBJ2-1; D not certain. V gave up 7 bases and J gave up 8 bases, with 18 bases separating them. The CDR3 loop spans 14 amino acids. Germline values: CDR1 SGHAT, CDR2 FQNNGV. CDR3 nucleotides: TGTGCCAGCAACCGTTATCCCGCCCCCGATGAGCAGTTCTTC. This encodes CASNRYPAPDEQFF. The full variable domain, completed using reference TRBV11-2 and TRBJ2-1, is EAGVAQSPRYKIIEKRQSVAFWCNPISGHATLYWYQQILGQGPKLLIQFQNNGVVDDSQLPKDRFSAERLKGVDSTLKIQPAKLEDSAVYLCASNRYPAPDEQFFGPGTRLTVL.

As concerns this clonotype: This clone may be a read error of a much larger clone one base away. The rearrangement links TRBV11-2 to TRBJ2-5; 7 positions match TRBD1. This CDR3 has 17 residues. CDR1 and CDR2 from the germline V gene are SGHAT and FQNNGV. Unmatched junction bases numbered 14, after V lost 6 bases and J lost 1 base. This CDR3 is CASRPGQRKSLQETQYF. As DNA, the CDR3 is TGTGCCAGCAGACCGGGACAGCGGAAGTCCCTCCAAGAGACCCAGTACTTC.

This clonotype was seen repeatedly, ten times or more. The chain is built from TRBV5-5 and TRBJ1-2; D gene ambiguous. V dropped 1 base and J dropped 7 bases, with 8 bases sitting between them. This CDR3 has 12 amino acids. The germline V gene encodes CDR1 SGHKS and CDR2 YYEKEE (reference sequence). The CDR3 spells CASSLWMGGYTF. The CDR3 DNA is TGTGCCAGCAGCTTGTGGATGGGTGGCTACACCTTC.

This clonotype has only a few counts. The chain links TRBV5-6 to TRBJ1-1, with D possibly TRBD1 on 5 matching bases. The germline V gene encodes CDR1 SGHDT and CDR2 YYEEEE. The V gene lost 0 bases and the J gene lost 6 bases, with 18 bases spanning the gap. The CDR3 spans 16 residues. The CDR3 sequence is CASSLERYGTPAEAFF. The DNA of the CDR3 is TGTGCCAGCAGCTTGGAACGGTACGGGACGCCTGCTGAAGCTTTCTTT.

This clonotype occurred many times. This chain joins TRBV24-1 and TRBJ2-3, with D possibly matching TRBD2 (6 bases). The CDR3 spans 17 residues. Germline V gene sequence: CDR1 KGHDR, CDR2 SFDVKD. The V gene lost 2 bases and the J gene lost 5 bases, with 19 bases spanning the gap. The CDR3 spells CATSDSAWGGDGDTQYF. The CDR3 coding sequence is TGTGCCACCAGTGATTCCGCTTGGGGAGGCGATGGAGATACGCAGTATTTT.

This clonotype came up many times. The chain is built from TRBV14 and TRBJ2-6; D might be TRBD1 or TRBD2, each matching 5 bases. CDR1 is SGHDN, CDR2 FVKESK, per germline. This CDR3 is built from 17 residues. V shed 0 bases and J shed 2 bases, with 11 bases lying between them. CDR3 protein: CASSQEWGITGANVLTF. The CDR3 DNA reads TGTGCCAGCAGCCAAGAATGGGGGATCACTGGGGCCAACGTCCTGACTTTC.

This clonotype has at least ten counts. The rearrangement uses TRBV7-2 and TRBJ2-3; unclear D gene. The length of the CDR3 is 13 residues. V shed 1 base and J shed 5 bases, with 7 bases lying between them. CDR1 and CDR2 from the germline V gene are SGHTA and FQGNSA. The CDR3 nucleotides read TGTGCCAGCAGCTTAGAGTGGGAAGATACGCAGTATTTT. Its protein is CASSLEWEDTQYF. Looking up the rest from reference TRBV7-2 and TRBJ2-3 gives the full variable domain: GAGVSQSPSNKVTEKGKDVELRCDPISGHTALYWYRQSLGQGLEFLIYFQGNSAPDKSGLPSDRFSAERTGGSVSTLTIQRTQQEDSAVYLCASSLEWEDTQYFGPGTRLTVL.

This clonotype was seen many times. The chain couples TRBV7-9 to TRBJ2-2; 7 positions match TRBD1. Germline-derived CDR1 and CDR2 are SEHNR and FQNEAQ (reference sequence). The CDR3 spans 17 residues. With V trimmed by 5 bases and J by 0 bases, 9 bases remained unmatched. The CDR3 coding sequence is TGTGCCAGCAGCAAGGCCGGACAGGCCGCGAACACCGGGGAGCTGTTTTTT. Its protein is CASSKAGQAANTGELFF. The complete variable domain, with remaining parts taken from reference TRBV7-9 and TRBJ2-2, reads DTGVSQNPRHKITKRGQNVTFRCDPISEHNRLYWYRQTLGQGPEFLTYFQNEAQLEKSRLLSDRFSAERPKGSFSTLEIQRTEQGDSAMYLCASSKAGQAANTGELFFGEGSRLTVL.

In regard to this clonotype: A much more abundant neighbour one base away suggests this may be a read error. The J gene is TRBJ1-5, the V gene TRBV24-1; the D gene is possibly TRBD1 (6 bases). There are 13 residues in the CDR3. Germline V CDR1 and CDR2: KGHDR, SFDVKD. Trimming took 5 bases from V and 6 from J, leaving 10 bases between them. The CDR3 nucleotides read TGTGCCACCAGTGGTGGGGGCACTCAGCCCCAGCATTTT. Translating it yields CATSGGGTQPQHF.

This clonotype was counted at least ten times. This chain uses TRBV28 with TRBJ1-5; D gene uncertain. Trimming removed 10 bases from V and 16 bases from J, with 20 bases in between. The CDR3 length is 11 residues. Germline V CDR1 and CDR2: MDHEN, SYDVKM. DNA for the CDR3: TGTGCCACTACTTCCGGGATTACGAACCATTTT. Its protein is CATTSGITNHF.

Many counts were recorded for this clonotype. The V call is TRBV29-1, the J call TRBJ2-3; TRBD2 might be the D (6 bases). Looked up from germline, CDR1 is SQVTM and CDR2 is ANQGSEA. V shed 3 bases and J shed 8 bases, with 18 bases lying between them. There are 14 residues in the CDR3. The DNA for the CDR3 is TGCAGCGTTGATGGCGGGGCGCTCTCCAGTACGCAGTATTTT. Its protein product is CSVDGGALSSTQYF.

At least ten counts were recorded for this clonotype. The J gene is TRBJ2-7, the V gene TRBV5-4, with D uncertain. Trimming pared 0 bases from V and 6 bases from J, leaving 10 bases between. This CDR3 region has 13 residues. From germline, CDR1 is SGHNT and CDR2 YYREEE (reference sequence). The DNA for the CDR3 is TGTGCCAGCAGCTTGGAACACGCGAGCGAGCAGTACTTC. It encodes CASSLEHASEQYF.

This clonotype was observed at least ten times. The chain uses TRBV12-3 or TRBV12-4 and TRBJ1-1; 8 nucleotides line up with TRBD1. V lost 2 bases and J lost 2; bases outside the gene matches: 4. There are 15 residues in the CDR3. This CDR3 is CASSLQGAGNTEAFF. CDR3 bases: TGTGCCAGCAGTTTACAGGGGGCAGGAAACACTGAAGCTTTCTTT.

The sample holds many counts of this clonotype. This CDR3 reads CASSLGQVGNQPQHF. As DNA, the CDR3 is TGTGCCAGCTCTCTGGGACAGGTTGGCAATCAGCCCCAGCATTTT. The chain carries TRBV18 and TRBJ1-5, with TRBD1 matching 8 bases. J was trimmed by 2 bases and V by 6 bases; bases with no gene match: 6. The CDR3 length is 15 residues. CDR1 and CDR2 from the germline V gene are KGHSH and LQKENI.

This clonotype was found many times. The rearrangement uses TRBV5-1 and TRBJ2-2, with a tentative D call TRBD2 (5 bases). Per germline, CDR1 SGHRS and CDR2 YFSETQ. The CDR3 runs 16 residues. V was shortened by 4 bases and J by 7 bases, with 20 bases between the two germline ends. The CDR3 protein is CASSRRTRIGYGELFF. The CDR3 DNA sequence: TGCGCCAGCAGCCGGAGGACGAGAATCGGTTACGGGGAGCTGTTTTTT.

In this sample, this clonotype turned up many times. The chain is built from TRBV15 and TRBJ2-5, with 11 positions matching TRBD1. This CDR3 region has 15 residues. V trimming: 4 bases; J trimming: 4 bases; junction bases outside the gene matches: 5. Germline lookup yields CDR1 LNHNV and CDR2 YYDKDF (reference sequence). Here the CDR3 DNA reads TGTGCCACCAGCAAGAGGACAGGGGGCGCAGAGACCCAGTACTTC. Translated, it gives CATSKRTGGAETQYF.

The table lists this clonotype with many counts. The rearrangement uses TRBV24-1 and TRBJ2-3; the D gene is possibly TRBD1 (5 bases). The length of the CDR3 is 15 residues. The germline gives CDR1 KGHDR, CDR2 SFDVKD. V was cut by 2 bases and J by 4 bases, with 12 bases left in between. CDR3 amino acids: CATSDSKTGSDTQYF. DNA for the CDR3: TGTGCCACCAGTGATTCTAAAACAGGCTCAGATACGCAGTATTTT.

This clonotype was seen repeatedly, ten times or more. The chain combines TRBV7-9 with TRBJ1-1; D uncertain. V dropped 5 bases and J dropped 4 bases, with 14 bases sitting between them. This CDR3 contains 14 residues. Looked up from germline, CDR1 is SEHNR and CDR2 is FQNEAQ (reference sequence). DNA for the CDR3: TGTGCCAGCAGCGTTACAAGTTCCTTCACTGAAGCTTTCTTT. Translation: CASSVTSSFTEAFF. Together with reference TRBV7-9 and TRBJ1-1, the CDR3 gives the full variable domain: DTGVSQNPRHKITKRGQNVTFRCDPISEHNRLYWYRQTLGQGPEFLTYFQNEAQLEKSRLLSDRFSAERPKGSFSTLEIQRTEQGDSAMYLCASSVTSSFTEAFFGQGTRLTVV.

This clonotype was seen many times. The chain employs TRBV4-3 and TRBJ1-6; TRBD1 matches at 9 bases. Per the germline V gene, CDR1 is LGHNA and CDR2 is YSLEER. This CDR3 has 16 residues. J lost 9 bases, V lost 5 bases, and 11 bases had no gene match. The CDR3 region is CASSSAFPGQGSPLHF. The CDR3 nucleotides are TGCGCCAGCAGCTCAGCATTCCCGGGACAGGGTTCACCCCTCCACTTT.

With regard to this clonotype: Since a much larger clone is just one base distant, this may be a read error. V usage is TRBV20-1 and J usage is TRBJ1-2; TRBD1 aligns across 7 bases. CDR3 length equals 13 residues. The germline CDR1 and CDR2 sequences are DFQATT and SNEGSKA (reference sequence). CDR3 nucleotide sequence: TGCAGTGCCCCGACAGGGAGAAACTATGGCTACATCTTC. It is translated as CSAPTGRNYGYIF.

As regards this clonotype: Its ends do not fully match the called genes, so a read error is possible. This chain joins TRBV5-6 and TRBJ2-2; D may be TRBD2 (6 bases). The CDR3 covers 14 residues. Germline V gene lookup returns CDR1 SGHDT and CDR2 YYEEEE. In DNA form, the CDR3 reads TGTGCCATCAGCCCGGGACTGCACACCGGGGAGCTGTTTTTT. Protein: CAISPGLHTGELFF.

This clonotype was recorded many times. The CDR3 nucleotides read TGTGCCAGCCGCGGGCCGGGACAGGGGACGAGCACCGGGGAGCTGTTTTTT. The encoded protein is CASRGPGQGTSTGELFF. V usage is TRBV18 and J usage is TRBJ2-2; 10 nucleotides match TRBD1. The junction had 13 bases not matched to a gene; V was cut back by 8 bases and J by 4 bases. This CDR3 contains 17 residues. The V gene's germline CDR1 is KGHSH and CDR2 LQKENI.

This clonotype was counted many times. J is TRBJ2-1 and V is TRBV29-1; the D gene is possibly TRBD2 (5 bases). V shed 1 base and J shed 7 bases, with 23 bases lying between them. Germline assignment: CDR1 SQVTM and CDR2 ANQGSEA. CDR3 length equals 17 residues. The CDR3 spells CSVEGRSGLGFGNEQFF. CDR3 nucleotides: TGCAGCGTTGAAGGTCGTTCGGGATTGGGGTTTGGAAATGAGCAGTTCTTC.